This passage covers 2 T cell receptor beta chains from one sample sequenced in a study of blood T cell repertoires in COVID-19 (dated by TCRdb to 2020 to 2022). Library creation used the immunoSEQ multiplex PCR assay. In TCRdb, the immuneACCESS table is reduced to in-frame sequences with V and J assigned. These tables do not hold every clone; where another copy was compared, an unresolved V gene accounts for under half, and the others remain unexplained. In all, the sample holds some 95,000 clones, and 70% to 90% of those were seen once. The ten largest clones capture 4% to 5.5% of the sample. The sample was peripheral blood. These receptor sequences come from a man between 65 and 79 years old with acute or convalescent COVID-19.

The chain carries TRBV24-1 and TRBJ1-5; 8 positions agree with TRBD1. The V and J ends lost 10 bases and 4 bases, in that order; junction bases with no gene match: 11. The CDR3 is 15 amino acids. Per germline, CDR1 KGHDR and CDR2 SFDVKD. For the CDR3, the DNA is TGTGCCACGGCTGCCGGGACAGGCAATAATCAGCCCCAGCATTTT. It encodes CATAAGTGNNQPQHF.

The CDR3, as DNA: TGTGCTAGTGGTTTGGTATTTGGACAGGGGAAGACTGAAGCTTTCTTT. It yields the protein CASGLVFGQGKTEAFF. This chain links TRBV12-5 with TRBJ1-1, with 9 nucleotides matching TRBD1. V gave up 0 bases and J gave up 5 bases; unmatched junction bases: 7. CDR3 length: 16 residues. Germline values: CDR1 LGHNT, CDR2 FRNRAP.